This is a list of T cell receptor beta chains from one sample in a study of CD8+ T cells in alopecia areata. Repertoires were generated with immunoSEQ multiplex PCR, while TCRdb's copy carries only in-frame clones and drops some. The profile shows 98,000 or so clones, roughly 64% of them singletons. The starting material was CD8+ T cells sorted from blood, obtained at week 4, from a patient treated with tofacitinib. Receptors originate from a human donor with alopecia areata. CDR3s include the opening cysteine and the closing phenylalanine or tryptophan. Fields, in order: V gene, J gene, D gene, clone size, CDR3 DNA, CDR3 protein. A D gene is named only where the DNA matches it firmly. The size entry is marked missing in some rows and otherwise reads once, few, many or a size class.

v_gene: TRBV5-1; j_gene: TRBJ2-7; d_gene: -; abundance: -; CDR3nt: TGCGCCAGCAGCCTGGATCCTAACGAGCAGTACTTC; CDR3aa: CASSLDPNEQYF
v_gene: TRBV9; j_gene: TRBJ2-3; d_gene: TRBD2; abundance: once; CDR3nt: TGTGCCAGCAGCGTTTCCGGGACTAGCGGGGTTACCACGCCAGATACGCAGTATTTT; CDR3aa: CASSVSGTSGVTTPDTQYF
v_gene: TRBV6-5; j_gene: TRBJ2-5; d_gene: -; abundance: -; CDR3nt: TGTGCCAGCAGTTCGCAAGAGACCCAGTACTTC; CDR3aa: CASSSQETQYF
v_gene: TRBV5-1; j_gene: TRBJ2-5; d_gene: -; abundance: -; CDR3nt: TGCGCCAGCAGCTGGATAAACCAGAGGGAGACCCAGTACTTC; CDR3aa: CASSWINQRETQYF
v_gene: TRBV18; j_gene: TRBJ1-5; d_gene: -; abundance: -; CDR3nt: TGTGCCAGCTCACTGGGGGATCCCCAGCCCCAGCATTTT; CDR3aa: CASSLGDPQPQHF
v_gene: TRBV7-6; j_gene: TRBJ2-6; d_gene: TRBD1; abundance: few; CDR3nt: TGTGCCAGCAGCTCTACCTCGACAGGGCGTGGGGCCAACGTCCTGACTTTC; CDR3aa: CASSSTSTGRGANVLTF
v_gene: TRBV6-5; j_gene: TRBJ2-2; d_gene: -; abundance: -; CDR3nt: TGTGCCAGCAGTTACCGGGTGGATCCCGGGGAGCTGTTTTTT; CDR3aa: CASSYRVDPGELFF
v_gene: TRBV25-1; j_gene: TRBJ1-1; d_gene: -; abundance: -; CDR3nt: TGTGCCAGCAGTGTCGGACATATGAACACTGAAGCTTTCTTT; CDR3aa: CASSVGHMNTEAFF
v_gene: TRBV9; j_gene: TRBJ2-2; d_gene: -; abundance: -; CDR3nt: TGTGCCAGCAGCCCAGGCCCAGGAAACACCGGGGAGCTGTTTTTT; CDR3aa: CASSPGPGNTGELFF
v_gene: TRBV30; j_gene: TRBJ2-5; d_gene: TRBD2; abundance: -; CDR3nt: TGTGCCTGGAGTGTGGCTAGCGGGGAGACCCAGTACTTC; CDR3aa: CAWSVASGETQYF
v_gene: TRBV5-6; j_gene: TRBJ2-2; d_gene: TRBD1; abundance: medium-sized; CDR3nt: TGTGCCAGCAGCTGGACAGGGTTTTACACCGGGGAGCTGTTTTTT; CDR3aa: CASSWTGFYTGELFF
v_gene: TRBV27; j_gene: TRBJ1-1; d_gene: -; abundance: -; CDR3nt: TGTGCCAGCAGTATGGATTTGAACACTGAAGCTTTCTTT; CDR3aa: CASSMDLNTEAFF
v_gene: TRBV13; j_gene: TRBJ1-2; d_gene: TRBD1; abundance: -; CDR3nt: TGTGCCAGCAGCCACGGGACAGGGGGAGGTTATGGCTACACCTTC; CDR3aa: CASSHGTGGGYGYTF
v_gene: TRBV28; j_gene: TRBJ2-7; d_gene: -; abundance: few; CDR3nt: TGTGCCAGCAGTTCCGACGAGCAGTACTTC; CDR3aa: CASSSDEQYF
v_gene: TRBV29-1; j_gene: TRBJ2-7; d_gene: TRBD1; abundance: -; CDR3nt: TGCAGCTACCGGACAGGACTCTACGAGCAGTACTTC; CDR3aa: CSYRTGLYEQYF
v_gene: TRBV29-1; j_gene: TRBJ2-5; d_gene: TRBD2; abundance: -; CDR3nt: TGCAGCGTTGAAGGTTCTAGCGGGAAAGAGACCCAGTACTTC; CDR3aa: CSVEGSSGKETQYF
v_gene: TRBV4-1; j_gene: TRBJ2-7; d_gene: TRBD2; abundance: -; CDR3nt: TGCGCCAGCAGCCTTAGCGGGGACTACGAGCAGTACTTC; CDR3aa: CASSLSGDYEQYF
v_gene: TRBV30; j_gene: TRBJ2-7; d_gene: TRBD2; abundance: -; CDR3nt: TGTGCCTGGAGTGTAGCGGGAGCTTACGAGCAGTACTTC; CDR3aa: CAWSVAGAYEQYF
v_gene: TRBV5-1; j_gene: TRBJ1-2; d_gene: -; abundance: few; CDR3nt: TGCGCCAGCAGCTTCAGACCGACAGATGGCTACACCTTC; CDR3aa: CASSFRPTDGYTF